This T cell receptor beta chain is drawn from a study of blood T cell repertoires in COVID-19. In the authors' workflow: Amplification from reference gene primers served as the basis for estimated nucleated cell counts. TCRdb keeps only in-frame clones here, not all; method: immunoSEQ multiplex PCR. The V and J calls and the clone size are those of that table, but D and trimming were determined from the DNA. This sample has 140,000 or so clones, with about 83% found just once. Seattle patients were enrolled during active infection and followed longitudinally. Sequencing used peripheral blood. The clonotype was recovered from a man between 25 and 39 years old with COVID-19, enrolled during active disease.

The CDR3 DNA reads as TGTGCCAGCACCCCGCTCGGGGGAGGCATGAACACTGAAGCTTTCTTT. This translates into CASTPLGGGMNTEAFF. V and J are TRBV28 and TRBJ1-1, with D perhaps matching TRBD1 (5 bases). CDR1 and CDR2 from the germline V gene are MDHEN and SYDVKM. This CDR3 has 16 amino acids. The V gene lost 7 bases and the J gene lost 0 bases, with 18 bases spanning the gap.